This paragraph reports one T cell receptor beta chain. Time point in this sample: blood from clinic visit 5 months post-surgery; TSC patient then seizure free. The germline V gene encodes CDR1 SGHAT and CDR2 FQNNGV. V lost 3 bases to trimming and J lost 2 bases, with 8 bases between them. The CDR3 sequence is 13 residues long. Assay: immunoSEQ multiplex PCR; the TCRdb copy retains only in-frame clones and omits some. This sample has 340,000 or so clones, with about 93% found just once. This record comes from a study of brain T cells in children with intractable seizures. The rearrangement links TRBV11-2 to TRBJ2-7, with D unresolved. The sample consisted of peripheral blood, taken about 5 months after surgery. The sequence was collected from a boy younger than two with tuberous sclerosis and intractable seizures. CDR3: CASSFGRTYEQYF. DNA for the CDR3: TGTGCCAGCAGCTTCGGCCGTACCTACGAGCAGTACTTC.